This T cell receptor (beta chain) was documented in a study of blood T cells in healthy people across ages. This clonotype was picked up a small number of times. The antigen remains undetermined. Using a J-beta primer mix together with a sample-barcoded 5' primer, a second PCR was run for about 6 to 11 cycles. TCRdb re-derived calls from the 5' RACE reads in MiXCR, one entry per CDR3 protein. The repertoire holds 270,000 or so distinct CDR3 sequences, with 25% to 30% as singletons. Samples each had at least 6 micrograms of total RNA extracted. The V and J ends lost 4 bases and 4 bases respectively, with 11 bases between them. The germline V gene has CDR1 MNHEY and CDR2 SVGAGI. The CDR3 runs to 14 residues. Overall study findings and caveats: The recorded TCR beta diversity per million T cells decreased in a roughly linear manner with age. Since the PBMCs were unsorted, naive and antigen-experienced cells could not be conclusively compared. Relative to aged donors, long-lived donors carried more naive CD4+ cells and displayed higher diversity.

The chain employs TRBV6-5 and TRBJ1-3; D is possibly TRBD1 (6 bases). This receptor was taken from a woman in her 70s in good health. The sequenced sample consisted of blood. The CDR3 DNA reads TGTGCCAGCAGTTTTAACAGGGACGGAAACACCATATATTTT. Translation: CASSFNRDGNTIYF.